Sequencing of this T cell receptor beta chain was carried out in a study of shared clonotypes between healthy human individuals. Worth noting for this clone: Its antigen is currently unknown.

Researchers partitioned CD4+ cells into CD45RA+ naive and CD45RA-negative memory subsets. Study results and limitations: Generally, estimated richness proved larger in naive subsets than it did in memory subsets. The diversity represented, both genetic and in exposure history, was limited by few donors.

Measured with immunoSEQ multiplex PCR; TCRdb has only the in-frame clones, and not every one. The repertoire consists of a few million clones, with approximately 95% occurring once and the leading ten covering roughly 0.13%. The V and J ends lost 0 bases and 5 bases, in that order; junction bases with no gene match: 5. Germline CDR1 is MGHRA and CDR2 is YSYEKL. CDR3 length equals 15 residues. The chain is built from TRBV4-1 and TRBJ2-3; 7 bases agree with TRBD2. The sequence came from a man aged 18 to 30 in good health. Material for sequencing was naive CD4+ T cells sorted from blood. Subset here: CD45RA+ positively selected. CDR3 sequence reads: CASSQEARERDTQYF. Here the CDR3 DNA reads TGCGCCAGCAGCCAAGAGGCGCGGGAGAGAGATACGCAGTATTTT.